This T cell receptor beta chain was captured in a study of shared clonotypes between healthy human individuals (dated by TCRdb to 2020 to 2021). Regarding the study in general: A few men and a couple of women, aged 18 to 49 years, made up the cohort. For each donor, CD4 naive and CD4 memory were each given three plates, CD8 naive was given two plates, and CD8 memory was given one plate. To estimate repertoire size and how much clonotypes are shared between individuals, the study performed deep sequencing of blood TCR repertoires from a few healthy adults. To increase sequencing depth and limit assay-specific biases, different laboratories used diverse techniques to prepare libraries and sequence TCR repertoires. Per donor, leukapheresis produced somewhere between about 0.8 and 9 billion PBMCs. What the work shows at the level of the full study, not this receptor alone: The genetic and exposure-history diversity represented was limited by the small number of donors. Across four donors, about 5.2% of naive CD4, approximately 3.5% of naive CD8, 2% to 2.5% of memory CD4, and under 0.45% of memory CD8 clonotypes were shared. Rarefaction of sorted-subset datasets indicated incomplete sequencing despite the large sequencing depth. Pairwise subsampling led to the expectation that sequencing depth would affect the degree of clonotype sharing among donors. Compared with non-shared clonotypes, clonotypes shared by all four sorted-subset donors had higher generation probabilities. Sampling was limited to blood, and TCR repertoires in tissue likely differ from TCR repertoires in blood. Larger estimated clonotype richness was generally found for naive subsets than for memory subsets.

The CDR3, from cysteine to phenylalanine, totals 13 residues. Only the CDR3 DNA stays, 39 bases, in frame from base 1. CDR1 MNHNY and CDR2 SVGAGI are derived from the germline V gene (reference sequence). V lost 7 bases and J lost 2 bases; the stretch between them is 12 bases long. Healthy HIV-negative adults with no recently reported acute infections or vaccinations were included as donors. Only Caucasian adults living in Nashville, Tennessee, USA were represented among the donors. CD4+ T cells were enriched through magnetic negative selection, after which naive cells were positively selected on CD45RA and the remaining negative fraction served as the memory subset. Blood was collected by leukapheresis, and PBMCs were isolated by Ficoll-Histopaque density gradient centrifugation and then cryopreserved in liquid nitrogen vapor phase. Purity and quantity of every magnetically sorted T cell population were checked by analytical flow cytometry. Each sorted fraction had its genomic DNA isolated and then quantified by UV absorbance on a Nanodrop 2000c.

As to this clone: This clone's antigen is unknown. No much larger clonotype is one base removed from it; base qualities were not supplied.

Using the deep immunoSEQ assay, TCR CDR3 regions were amplified from genomic DNA by multiplex PCR. Extracted genomic DNA from each cell subset was distributed evenly across all wells of several immunoSEQ 96-well plates, and each plate was treated as a replicate. Each replicate PCR for sorted subsets received roughly 0.2 ug genomic DNA, equal to 30,000 or so T cell genomes. The purified libraries were quantified using a Qubit 3.0 fluorometer, sized with a Bioanalyzer 2100, and then quantified again using the KAPA Library Quantification kit. A separate single-read 150-cycle Illumina NextSeq 550 flow cell was used to sequence each immunoSEQ 96-well plate. In the original analysis: The immunoSEQ output contained only junctional sequences without quality scores, so filtering could not match that applied to full-length reads. To assign V/J genes and CDR3, sequences were annotated using PyIR, a Python wrapper for IgBLAST v1.9, with IMGT germline references. Reads with weak V/J assignments (E-value above 1e-6), missing CDR3, stop codons, out-of-frame junctions, or ambiguous translated residues were removed. V3J clonotypes were defined as sequences sharing an identical inferred V gene, J gene, and CDR3 amino acid sequence. To compute the percentage overlap between repertoires, the number of shared unique clonotypes was divided by the size of the smaller repertoire. Richness of each repertoire was evaluated using RTK rarefaction, the Chao1 estimator, and Recon v2.1 estimates of unobserved clonotypes. Generation probabilities for all TCRbeta clonotypes obtained by the gDNA method from a handful of donors were computed using OLGA. TCRdb retrieved this table from immuneACCESS and kept in-frame rearrangements only. Not all clones are present; in checked studies, unresolved V genes account for under half, and no reason is known for the remainder. V, J and clone size are those of that table, while D and trimming were read from the DNA. The sample table records about 2.4 million clones; approximately 93% of these occur just once. Roughly 0.36% of the sample belongs to the ten largest clones.

The clonotype comes from a man younger than 35 in good health. Some clones in this sample may be carry-over from other donors' samples. The sequence is built from TRBV6-6 and TRBJ2-7; there is no confident call for the D gene. The specimen was naive CD4+ T cells from PBMCs. The cell subset or site label, read with the paper, signifies: CD45RA+ positively selected. The sequenced DNA: TGTGCCAGCACCACTATTGAGGCCTACGAGCAGTACTTC. This translates into CASTTIEAYEQYF.